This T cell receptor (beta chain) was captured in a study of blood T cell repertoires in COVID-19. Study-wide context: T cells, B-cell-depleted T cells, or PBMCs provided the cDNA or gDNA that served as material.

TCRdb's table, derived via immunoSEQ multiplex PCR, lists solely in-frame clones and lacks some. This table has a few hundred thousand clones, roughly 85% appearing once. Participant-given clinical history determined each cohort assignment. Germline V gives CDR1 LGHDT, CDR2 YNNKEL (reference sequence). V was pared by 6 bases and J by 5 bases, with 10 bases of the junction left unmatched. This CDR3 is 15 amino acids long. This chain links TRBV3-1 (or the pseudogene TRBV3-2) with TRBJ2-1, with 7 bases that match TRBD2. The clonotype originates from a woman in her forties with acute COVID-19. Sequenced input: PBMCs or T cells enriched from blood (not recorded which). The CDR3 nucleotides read TGTGCCAGCAGGCACCTTGGCGGGAGCAACAATGAGCAGTTCTTC. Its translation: CASRHLGGSNNEQFF.